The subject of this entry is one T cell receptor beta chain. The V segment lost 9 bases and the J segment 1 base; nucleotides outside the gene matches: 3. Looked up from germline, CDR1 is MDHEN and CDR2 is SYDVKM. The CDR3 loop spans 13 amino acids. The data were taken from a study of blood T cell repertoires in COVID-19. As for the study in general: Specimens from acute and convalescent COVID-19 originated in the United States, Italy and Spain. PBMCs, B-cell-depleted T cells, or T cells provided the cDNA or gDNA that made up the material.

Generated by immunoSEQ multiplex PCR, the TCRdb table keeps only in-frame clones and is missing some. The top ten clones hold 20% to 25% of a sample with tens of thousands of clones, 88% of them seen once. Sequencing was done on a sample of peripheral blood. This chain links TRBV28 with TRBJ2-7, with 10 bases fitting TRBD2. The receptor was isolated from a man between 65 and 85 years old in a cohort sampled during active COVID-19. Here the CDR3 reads CASLAGGSYEQYF. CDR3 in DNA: TGTGCCAGTTTAGCGGGGGGTTCCTACGAGCAGTACTTC.